This TCR beta chain was identified during a study of shared clonotypes between healthy human individuals. General study points: As a rule, naive subsets had a larger estimated richness than memory subsets.

Note on this clone: Its antigen is unknown.

Investigators spread the genomic DNA of each subset evenly over several immunoSEQ plates. The assay was immunoSEQ multiplex PCR, and TCRdb's table has in-frame clones only and misses some. The sample includes more than 2 million clones, roughly 95% of them seen just once. In germline, CDR1 is SGHDT, CDR2 YYEEEE. V lost 5 bases, J lost 3 bases, and 19 bases lay in between. The CDR3 has 16 residues. Study donors comprised healthy, HIV-negative adults devoid of recent acute infection or vaccination. Donors, without exception, were Caucasian adults residing in Nashville, Tennessee. Sequenced: naive CD4+ T cells sorted from blood. The subset here: CD45RA+ positively selected. The clonotype comes from a man between 18 and 29 years old in good health. The rearrangement uses TRBV5-6 and TRBJ2-3; D tentatively reads TRBD1 or TRBD2 (5 bases each). CDR3 coding DNA: TGTGCCAGCAGGTCCCGGGACCTCTTAAAAACAGATACGCAGTATTTT. Its protein is CASRSRDLLKTDTQYF.